This TCR beta chain was recovered during a study of blood T cells in healthy people across ages. Study observations and caveats: Older individuals had lower TCR beta diversity per million T cells (the decline was roughly linear).

Looked up from germline, CDR1 is DFQATT and CDR2 is SNEGSKA (reference sequence). This CDR3 is 14 amino acids long. The V gene end was trimmed by 1 base and the J gene end by 6 bases; junction bases not matched to a gene: 2. For the second PCR, which ran for 7 to 11 cycles, a sample-barcoded 5' primer and a J-beta primer mix were used. Each CDR3 protein is one row after TCRdb ran MiXCR on the 5' RACE reads. The table has hundreds of thousands of distinct CDR3 sequences, more than 45% seen once. Regarding this clonotype: Its antigen is not identified.

The V call is TRBV20-1, the J call TRBJ1-4, with 10 bases that match TRBD1. This clonotype originated in a man aged 25 to 45 in good health. The sequencing input was blood. CDR3 DNA sequence: TGCAGTGCTAGAGCCGGGACAGGGGATGAAAAACTGTTTTTT. Its translation: CSARAGTGDEKLFF.